Below are 30 T cell receptor beta chains sequenced from a single sample in a study of shared clonotypes between healthy human individuals. TCRdb's table, derived via immunoSEQ multiplex PCR, lists solely in-frame clones and lacks some. The sample holds about 1 million clones, around four fifths seen once. The material sequenced was memory CD4+ T cells sorted from blood. Stated subset: CD45RA-negative fraction. The source is a man aged 18 to 30 in good health.

There are a few counts of this clone. This chain joins TRBV4-3 and TRBJ2-2, with 8 nucleotides matching TRBD2. This CDR3 region has 17 residues. Germline lookup yields CDR1 LGHNA and CDR2 YSLEER. Trimming removed 1 base from V and 8 bases from J; junction bases left unmatched: 12. CDR3 residues: CASSQAAVAGSWGELFF. CDR3 DNA sequence: TGCGCCAGCAGCCAAGCCGCGGTAGCGGGATCTTGGGGGGAGCTGTTTTTT.

The CDR3 sequence: CASSQVVSGRWGNEQFF. CDR3 nucleotide sequence: TGCGCCAGCAGCCAAGTGGTTAGCGGGAGATGGGGTAATGAGCAGTTCTTC. The rearrangement uses TRBV4-3 and TRBJ2-1; 9 nucleotides line up with TRBD2. The CDR3 consists of 17 residues. Trimming cost V 1 base and J 7 bases; bases outside gene matches: 11. From germline, CDR1 is LGHNA and CDR2 YSLEER.

The chain uses TRBV6-6 and TRBJ2-5, with a tentative D call TRBD1 (6 bases). Germline V gives CDR1 MNHNY, CDR2 SVGAGI (reference sequence). Deletions cut 4 bases from V and 5 bases from J, with 17 bases between. The CDR3 has 15 residues. CDR3 nucleotide sequence: TGTGCCAGCAGTTCGGGACAAAGGACGAGGGAGACCCAGTACTTC. This sequence encodes CASSSGQRTRETQYF.

The V and J genes are TRBV30 and TRBJ1-1, with D possibly matching TRBD1 (6 bases). Deletions cut 1 base from V and 4 bases from J, with 10 bases between. Germline CDR1 and CDR2: GTSNPN and SVGIG (reference sequence). The CDR3 runs 13 residues. The CDR3 region has the DNA TGTGCCTGGAGTGGACAGGTCGCCACTGAAGCTTTCTTT. Translated: CAWSGQVATEAFF.

Ten or more counts support this clone. The chain combines TRBV4-1 with TRBJ1-1; weak D call: TRBD1 (6 bases). V lost 0 bases and J lost 6, with 14 bases in between. From germline, CDR1 is MGHRA and CDR2 YSYEKL. The CDR3 runs 15 residues. The CDR3 region has the DNA TGCGCCAGCAGCCAAGATGGCAGGGGAAGATCTGAAGCTTTCTTT. This encodes CASSQDGRGRSEAFF.

Comments on this clone: The sample contains more than one DNA sequence encoding this CDR3. The genes are TRBV5-1 and TRBJ2-3; tentative D call: TRBD1 (5 bases). V was cut by 1 base and J by 3 bases, with 9 bases left in between. Germline V gene lookup returns CDR1 SGHRS and CDR2 YFSETQ. The CDR3 is 14 amino acids. The CDR3, as DNA: TGCGCCAGCAGCTTGTCAGGGTTGACAGATACGCAGTATTTT. It encodes CASSLSGLTDTQYF.

A few counts support this clone. This rearrangement joins TRBV2 to TRBJ1-1, with TRBD1 identical over 8 bases. The length of the CDR3 is 14 residues. The germline gives CDR1 SNHLY, CDR2 FYNNEI. Trimming cost V 3 bases and J 1 base; bases outside gene matches: 1. CDR3 amino acids: CASSEGQANTEAFF. CDR3 DNA sequence: TGTGCCAGCAGTGAGGGACAGGCGAACACTGAAGCTTTCTTT.

The J gene is TRBJ2-5, the V gene TRBV5-4; 8 positions match TRBD2. With V trimmed by 3 bases and J by 4 bases, 11 bases remained unmatched. The CDR3 covers 16 residues. Germline V CDR1 and CDR2: SGHNT, YYREEE (reference sequence). The CDR3 is CASSSGGALKGETQYF. The CDR3 DNA is TGTGCCAGCAGCTCGGGGGGGGCCCTCAAAGGAGAGACCCAGTACTTC.

The sample holds a few counts of this clone. The chain couples TRBV5-8 to TRBJ2-2; TRBD2 matches at 9 bases. There are 18 residues in the CDR3. V lost 4 bases, J lost 6 bases, and 16 bases stayed unmatched. The germline V gene has CDR1 SGHTS and CDR2 YDEGEE. The CDR3: CASSPPLAGVVWSGELFF. CDR3 nucleotides: TGTGCCAGCAGCCCGCCACTAGCGGGCGTCGTTTGGTCCGGGGAGCTGTTTTTT.

The V call is TRBV9, the J call TRBJ1-2; tentative D call: TRBD1 (5 bases). V was cut by 0 bases and J by 8 bases, with 17 bases left in between. The CDR3 extends over 15 amino acids. Germline assignment: CDR1 SGDLS and CDR2 YYNGEE. Written as DNA, the CDR3 is TGTGCCAGCAGCGTAGTAAAGTCAGGGAAGGCGGGCTACACCTTC. Its translation is CASSVVKSGKAGYTF.

The chain employs TRBV29-1 and TRBJ1-2; TRBD1 aligns across 9 bases. J gave up 8 bases and V 6 bases, and 7 bases lay outside the gene matches. The CDR3 consists of 12 residues. Germline V CDR1 and CDR2: SQVTM, ANQGSEA. In DNA form, the CDR3 reads TGCAGCGTCGGAACAGGGGGCAGGGGCTACACCTTC. Protein: CSVGTGGRGYTF.

The chain combines TRBV6-5 with TRBJ2-5; possible D gene TRBD2, 6 bases. The CDR3 is 14 amino acids. V was trimmed by 5 bases and J by 9 bases, leaving 19 bases between them. The V gene's germline CDR1 is MNHEY and CDR2 SVGAGI. The CDR3 protein is CASSLGTPLGSQYF. CDR3 in DNA: TGTGCCAGCAGTCTCGGGACTCCTCTCGGGTCCCAGTACTTC.

The V gene is TRBV4-3, the J gene TRBJ2-7; D is perhaps TRBD2 (5 bases). V was cut by 4 bases and J by 5 bases, with 24 bases left in between. CDR3 length: 17 residues. Germline CDR1 and CDR2: LGHNA and YSLEER. The CDR3 loop is CASSPKARPSGRDEQYF. CDR3 sequence (DNA): TGCGCCAGCAGCCCCAAAGCCCGGCCTTCTGGGCGGGACGAGCAGTACTTC.

The CDR3 DNA is TGTGCCAGCTCCGCGGGGGGGGCAGAGACCCAGTACTTC. This translates into CASSAGGAETQYF. The chain recombines TRBV18 with TRBJ2-5, with 9 bases matching TRBD2. V lost 6 bases and J lost 4; bases outside the gene matches: 3. Looked up from germline, CDR1 is KGHSH and CDR2 is LQKENI. The CDR3 spans 13 residues.

On this clone: The junction and the germline gene differ at one end; a read error may be behind it. This sequence joins TRBV5-4 and TRBJ2-7; D is undetermined. Looked up from germline, CDR1 is SGHNT and CDR2 is YYREEE (reference sequence). There are 12 residues in the CDR3. The CDR3 sequence: CASSSQSPQLHF. The CDR3 DNA reads TGTGCCAGCAGCTCTCAGTCCCCACAATTACACTTC.

The CDR3 is CASSEALRRTYQETQYF. CDR3 coding DNA: TGTGCCAGCAGTGAAGCGCTTCGGAGAACGTACCAAGAGACCCAGTACTTC. The chain carries TRBV2 and TRBJ2-5; D ambiguous. V was shortened by 0 bases and J by 0 bases, with 14 bases between the two germline ends. The germline gives CDR1 SNHLY, CDR2 FYNNEI. The CDR3 is made up of 17 amino acids.

The rearrangement links TRBV7-8 to TRBJ2-7; 8 nucleotides line up with TRBD2. The germline V gene encodes CDR1 SGHVS and CDR2 FQNEAQ. The CDR3 is 15 residues long. V dropped 5 bases and J dropped 7; count of bases not matched to a gene: 13. The CDR3 here is CASSHGSAGVGEQYF. DNA for the CDR3: TGTGCCAGCAGCCACGGATCAGCGGGAGTCGGAGAGCAGTACTTC.

CDR3: CASSVATTGVYGYTF. The DNA for the CDR3 is TGTGCCAGCAGCGTAGCTACGACAGGGGTCTATGGCTACACCTTC. The V gene is TRBV9, the J gene TRBJ1-2; TRBD1 agrees at 8 bases. The junction had 5 bases not matched to a gene; V was cut back by 0 bases and J by 4 bases. This CDR3 is built from 15 residues. Looked up from germline, CDR1 is SGDLS and CDR2 is YYNGEE.

The chain employs TRBV9 and TRBJ1-6; D gene uncertain. The CDR3 runs 13 residues. V lost 2 bases and J 13 bases, leaving 13 bases between the germline ends. CDR1 is SGDLS and CDR2 is YYNGEE in the germline V gene. In nucleotides, the CDR3 is TGTGCCAGCAGCGTCGGCGCGGCACCGCCCCTCCACTTT. This encodes CASSVGAAPPLHF. Drawing the rest from reference TRBV9 and TRBJ1-6, the complete variable domain is DSGVTQTPKHLITATGQRVTLRCSPRSGDLSVYWYQQSLDQGLQFLIQYYNGEERAKGNILERFSAQQFPDLHSELNLSSLELGDSALYFCASSVGAAPPLHFGNGTRLTVT.

The chain employs TRBV7-9 and TRBJ1-3; D gene uncertain. CDR1 is SEHNR and CDR2 is FQNEAQ in the germline V gene (reference sequence). Trimming stripped 3 bases from V and 4 bases from J, with 16 bases between. CDR3 length: 16 amino acids. The CDR3 reads CASSLDAVASGNTIYF. CDR3 sequence (DNA): TGTGCCAGCAGCTTGGACGCCGTGGCTTCAGGAAACACCATATATTTT.

The chain couples TRBV19 to TRBJ1-6; D not resolved. Trimming cost V 7 bases and J 0 bases, with 13 bases left between them. Per the germline V gene, CDR1 is LNHDA and CDR2 is SQIVND (reference sequence). The CDR3 sequence is 16 residues long. The CDR3 sequence: CASTSGYSSYNSPLHF. The CDR3 nucleotides read TGTGCCAGTACCAGTGGGTATAGCTCCTATAATTCACCCCTCCACTTT.

This sequence joins TRBV6-1 and TRBJ2-5; D may correspond to TRBD1 or TRBD2 (5 bases each). The V end lost 6 bases, the J end lost 4 bases, and 12 bases lay between the germline ends. Germline-derived CDR1 and CDR2 are MNHNS and SASEGT. The CDR3 runs to 13 residues. CDR3 sequence: CASRVGVLETQYF. In DNA, the CDR3 is TGTGCCAGCAGGGTGGGGGTCCTAGAGACCCAGTACTTC.

This clone was counted a few times. J is TRBJ1-5 and V is TRBV6-6; no reliable D call. V was shortened by 6 bases and J by 3 bases, with 12 bases between the two germline ends. The germline V gene encodes CDR1 MNHNY and CDR2 SVGAGI (reference sequence). The CDR3 loop spans 14 amino acids. CDR3 loop: CASRDDTSNQPQHF. DNA for the CDR3: TGTGCCAGCAGAGACGACACTTCCAATCAGCCCCAGCATTTT.

This chain uses TRBV6-1 with TRBJ2-7, with D possibly being TRBD1 or TRBD2 (6 bases each). This CDR3 contains 14 residues. Germline V gene sequence: CDR1 MNHNS, CDR2 SASEGT. Trimming took 4 bases from V and 3 from J, leaving 13 bases between them. The CDR3 loop reads CASSASGAYYEQYF. The CDR3 bases are TGTGCCAGCAGTGCCTCGGGGGCCTACTACGAGCAGTACTTC.

The V call is TRBV5-4, the J call TRBJ2-2; no firm D call. Deletions cut 2 bases from V and 0 bases from J, with 11 bases between. Germline CDR1 reads SGHNT; CDR2 reads YYREEE (reference sequence). CDR3 length: 16 amino acids. The CDR3 reads CASSFPVGPNTGELFF. CDR3 DNA: TGTGCCAGCAGCTTTCCAGTAGGGCCGAACACCGGGGAGCTGTTTTTT.

The chain combines TRBV7-8 with TRBJ1-1, with TRBD1 as a possible D gene (5 bases). The ends were cut back, 1 base at V and 5 bases at J, with 14 bases in the middle. The length of the CDR3 is 15 residues. The germline V gene encodes CDR1 SGHVS and CDR2 FQNEAQ. CDR3 in DNA: TGTGCCAGCAGCTTAGGCGGGACCTCAGGTACTGAAGCTTTCTTT. It is translated as CASSLGGTSGTEAFF.

The V and J genes are TRBV5-1 and TRBJ2-2; D is undetermined. V shed 4 bases and J shed 0 bases, with 13 bases lying between them. The CDR3 is made up of 16 amino acids. The germline CDR1 and CDR2 sequences are SGHRS and YFSETQ. The chain's CDR3 is CASSQKFGSNTGELFF. The DNA for the CDR3 is TGCGCCAGCAGCCAAAAGTTTGGCTCGAACACCGGGGAGCTGTTTTTT.

The table lists this clone with a count of one. The V call is TRBV14, the J call TRBJ2-1; 12 bases map to TRBD2. The CDR3 contains 17 residues. V lost 1 base to trimming and J lost 4 bases; unmatched junction nucleotides: 5. Germline-derived CDR1 and CDR2 are SGHDN and FVKESK. The DNA for the CDR3 is TGTGCCAGCAGCCAAGGTCGGACTAGCGGGGTTTACAATGAGCAGTTCTTC. Translating it yields CASSQGRTSGVYNEQFF. Full variable domain (missing parts from reference TRBV14 and TRBJ2-1): EAGVTQFPSHSVIEKGQTVTLRCDPISGHDNLYWYRRVMGKEIKFLLHFVKESKQDESGMPNNRFLAERTGGTYSTLKVQPAELEDSGVYFCASSQGRTSGVYNEQFFGPGTRLTVL.

On this clone: The junction differs from germline at one of its ends, possibly a read error. DNA of the CDR3: TGCGCCAGCAGCTTATCCCCCCCAGCGGAAAAGCTGTTTTTT. This translates into CASSLSPPAEKLFF. V and J are TRBV5-1 and TRBJ1-4; D is uncertain. Germline-derived CDR1 and CDR2 are SGHRS and YFSETQ. The CDR3 sequence is 14 residues long. Looking up the rest from reference TRBV5-1 and TRBJ1-4 gives the full variable domain: KAGVTQTPRYLIKTRGQQVTLSCSPISGHRSVSWYQQTPGQGLQFLFEYFSETQRNKGNFPGRFSGRQFSNSRSEMNVSTLELGDSALYLCASSLSPPAEKLFFGSGTQLSVL.

This rearrangement joins TRBV6-5 to TRBJ1-2, with a weak D call TRBD1 (5 bases). Germline lookup yields CDR1 MNHEY and CDR2 SVGAGI. The CDR3 runs 15 residues. V was clipped by 0 bases and J by 7 bases, with 15 bases between them. The CDR3 protein is CASSYSRGGLGGYTF. DNA of the CDR3: TGTGCCAGCAGTTACTCAAGGGGAGGTTTGGGTGGCTACACCTTC.